This TCR beta chain was obtained from a study of identical twins listed by TCRdb under 2016. General notes on the study: To test whether fetal clonotypes persist, this study deep-sequenced TCR alpha and beta repertoires from monozygotic twins, from unrelated adults of various ages, and from cord blood. To rule out contamination, replicate twin experiments were performed at different times with different library preparation protocols.

The germline V gene (reference sequence) supplies CDR1 DFQATT and CDR2 SNEGSKA. Trimming removed 6 bases from V and 1 base from J, leaving 15 bases between the germline ends. The cysteine opens and the phenylalanine closes a CDR3 of 14 amino acids. Only the CDR3 part of the read is kept: 42 bases, read in frame from the first base. Every donor in the study was a healthy Caucasian. Three pairs of female monozygotic twins, all aged roughly 18 to 29 years, were included in the twin cohort. Peripheral blood mononuclear cells were the source from which RNA for the TCR libraries was isolated. Preparation of the library involved 5' RACE. The run used an Illumina HiSeq 2000. A universal primer binding site was added through template switching, and the final cDNA carried a unique molecular identifier so that TCR cDNA molecules could be counted accurately. Specific primers in the conserved constant-segment region were used to synthesize first-strand cDNA for TCR alpha and beta chains. Each cDNA library was double barcoded, with a SMART-Mk sample barcode plus Illumina barcodes, to control for contamination. TruSeq adapter sequences along with Illumina sample barcodes were introduced in two successive PCR steps. The TCR alpha and beta cDNA libraries were sequenced on the Illumina HiSeq platform using custom primers. On the study's bioinformatics: MiGEC processed the raw reads to extract unique molecular identifiers, while MiXCR was used to determine the CDR3 positions. Recombination models were inferred per individual with the repgenHMM and IGoR tools using an EM algorithm. The tcR package in R was used for shared clonotype analysis, with sharing normalized by the product of cloneset sizes. Out-of-frame nonproductive sequences were analyzed to study raw recombination free of thymic and clonal selection effects. Clones were called with MiXCR by TCRdb after fastp trimmed the public reads at Q25, and only in-frame beta chains were retained. A single entry per CDR3 protein holds the most common genes and DNA from its merged rows. It is TCRdb's table, rather than the study itself, that gives the V and J calls and clone size. Within this sample are hundreds of thousands of distinct CDR3 sequences, with roughly 7.1% of them counted one time only. Less than 2% of the sample rests with the top ten.

What the study reported, not specific to this receptor: Invariant T cells such as MAIT and iNKT could partly confound zero-insertion analyses, although diverse VJ usage argued against such confounding for most clonotypes. Conclusions relied on cross-sectional statistical analysis, since the same donors could not be followed over many years. Recombination models systematically underestimated out-of-frame TCR alpha sharing in monozygotic twins but agreed with sharing between unrelated individuals. Fewer insertions were carried by abundant cord blood beta clonotypes; a weaker similar trend was observed in young adult naive repertoires, while no such trend was observed in memory repertoires. The excess sharing between twins in beta out-of-frame sequences was weaker because fewer shared sequences reduced the signal-to-noise ratio. Compared with coincidental sharing between unrelated individuals, an excess of low generation-probability sequences was observed among out-of-frame TCR alpha sequences shared between twins.

This clonotype was detected only a few times. Its antigen remains unidentified. Per-nucleotide qualities are absent, and no much larger clonotype sits a single base away. These records were also assigned to another study, of yellow fever vaccine responses in identical twins. As the second publication notes: The authors reported that the T cell response to vaccination in identical twins appeared partly convergent and partly personalized. In identical twins, the study followed T cell clones that responded to the vaccine with precision.

The receptor was derived from a woman between 18 and 30 years old in good health. Material for sequencing was PBMCs. The receptor chain draws on TRBV20-1 and TRBJ2-5, with TRBD2 perhaps the D gene, on 6 matching bases. The DNA sequence is TGCAGTGCCGCCCCCCAGGGAGGCCAAGAGACCCAGTACTTC. The resulting protein is CSAAPQGGQETQYF.